The 17 T cell receptor beta chains reported below all come from one sample, sequenced in a study of T cell changes during pregnancy in multiple sclerosis. The data were produced by immunoSEQ multiplex PCR, yet TCRdb's version contains in-frame clones alone and is incomplete. The sample includes about 44,000 clones, approximately 90% of them seen just once. The material was CD4+ T cells from peripheral blood mononuclear cells, obtained in the third trimester of pregnancy. All receptors derive from a female donor with multiple sclerosis, enrolled in a pregnancy study.

The chain combines TRBV11-2 with TRBJ2-3, with TRBD1 identical over 9 bases. The V segment lost 5 bases and the J segment 5 bases; nucleotides outside the gene matches: 5. The CDR3 covers 14 residues. Germline CDR1 SGHAT, CDR2 FQNNGV. CDR3 amino acids: CASSRDRAEDTQYF. The DNA for the CDR3 is TGTGCCAGCAGCCGGGACAGGGCTGAAGATACGCAGTATTTT.

The chain recombines TRBV28 with TRBJ2-3, with D perhaps TRBD2 (5 bases). The germline V gene encodes CDR1 MDHEN and CDR2 SYDVKM. This CDR3 is 16 amino acids long. V was shortened by 3 bases and J by 1 base, with 14 bases between the two germline ends. In DNA form, the CDR3 reads TGTGCCAGCAGTTTTCTAGGTCGAGCGGGCACAGATACGCAGTATTTT. Encoded protein: CASSFLGRAGTDTQYF.

As for this clone: The CDR3 ends on some other residue instead of the conserved phenylalanine or tryptophan, so this is likely a read error. The DNA is left out, because the CDR3 cannot be placed on it with certainty; the CDR3 is given as TCRdb lists it. V and J are TRBV25-1 and TRBJ1-1. Germline V gives CDR1 MGHDK, CDR2 SYGVNS. Inclusive of both ends, the CDR3 amounts to 12 amino acids. This chain's CDR3 is CASSESYGSVEL.

V and J are TRBV19 and TRBJ1-1; possibly TRBD1 for D (5 bases). The CDR3 has 16 residues. Trimming took off 3 bases at V and 0 bases at J, with 14 bases between the two ends. From germline, CDR1 is LNHDA and CDR2 SQIVND (reference sequence). Here the CDR3 DNA reads TGTGCCAGTAGTATCGGCAGGGCCTTGGTGAACACTGAAGCTTTCTTT. Its translation: CASSIGRALVNTEAFF.

V usage is TRBV7-2 and J usage is TRBJ2-3; D is uncertain. The CDR3 spans 15 residues. Trimming took 0 bases from V and 0 from J, leaving 7 bases between them. Germline CDR1 and CDR2: SGHTA and FQGNSA. DNA of the CDR3: TGTGCCAGCAGCTTAGCGCCGGTCAGCACAGATACGCAGTATTTT. Translation gives CASSLAPVSTDTQYF. Variable domain in full (rest from reference TRBV7-2 and TRBJ2-3): GAGVSQSPSNKVTEKGKDVELRCDPISGHTALYWYRQSLGQGLEFLIYFQGNSAPDKSGLPSDRFSAERTGGSVSTLTIQRTQQEDSAVYLCASSLAPVSTDTQYFGPGTRLTVL.

The rearrangement links TRBV5-1 to TRBJ2-3, with D perhaps TRBD2 (6 bases). Germline V lookup: CDR1 SGHRS, CDR2 YFSETQ. CDR3 length: 14 residues. V lost 0 bases and J 4 bases, leaving 9 bases between the germline ends. This CDR3 reads CASSLAPGADTQYF. In DNA form, the CDR3 reads TGCGCCAGCAGCTTGGCACCGGGGGCAGATACGCAGTATTTT.

The chain has TRBV5-1 and TRBJ2-1; 7 bases fit TRBD2. From germline, CDR1 is SGHRS and CDR2 YFSETQ. V gave up 4 bases and J gave up 3 bases; unmatched junction bases: 1. This CDR3 region has 13 residues. DNA of the CDR3: TGCGCCAGCAGCCGGGAGGTCTACAATGAGCAGTTCTTC. It yields the protein CASSREVYNEQFF. Complete variable domain (other parts from reference TRBV5-1 and TRBJ2-1): KAGVTQTPRYLIKTRGQQVTLSCSPISGHRSVSWYQQTPGQGLQFLFEYFSETQRNKGNFPGRFSGRQFSNSRSEMNVSTLELGDSALYLCASSREVYNEQFFGPGTRLTVL.

This clone was counted a single time. This chain links TRBV11-3 with TRBJ2-5; 7 bases align to TRBD2. The germline V gene has CDR1 SGHNT and CDR2 YENEEA. The CDR3 extends over 14 amino acids. V shed 1 base, J shed 2 bases, and the junction held 1 base outside the gene matches. CDR3 protein: CASSLARGQETQYF. CDR3 nucleotides: TGTGCCAGCAGCTTAGCGCGGGGGCAAGAGACCCAGTACTTC.

The rearrangement joins TRBV5-6 to TRBJ2-5, with D perhaps matching TRBD2 (5 bases). The CDR3 is 15 residues long. Per the germline V gene, CDR1 is SGHDT and CDR2 is YYEEEE. Trimming removed 2 bases from V and 1 base from J, with 12 bases in between. The DNA for the CDR3 is TGTGCCAGCAGCTTTTATGAGACTACCCAAGAGACCCAGTACTTC. It codes for CASSFYETTQETQYF.

This chain links TRBV9 with TRBJ2-1, with 7 bases aligning to TRBD1. Germline loops: CDR1 SGDLS, CDR2 YYNGEE. This CDR3 comprises 16 residues. With 0 bases clipped from V and 2 bases from J, the junction kept 5 bases outside the gene matches. The CDR3 bases are TGTGCCAGCAGCGTAGCTTCAGGGACAGCCTACAATGAGCAGTTCTTC. It is translated as CASSVASGTAYNEQFF.

J is TRBJ2-7 and V is TRBV11-2, with D tentatively TRBD2 (5 bases). There are 14 residues in the CDR3. The V gene's germline CDR1 is SGHAT and CDR2 FQNNGV. Deletions cut 5 bases from V and 2 bases from J, with 13 bases between. CDR3 nucleotides: TGTGCCAGCAGCCCCCGATGGGAGACCTACGAGCAGTACTTC. Translation: CASSPRWETYEQYF.

The count of this clone is one. The chain couples TRBV6-5 to TRBJ2-7; D is perhaps TRBD1 (6 bases). Trimming left V 6 bases short and J 2 bases short, with 11 bases between. Germline V lookup: CDR1 MNHEY, CDR2 SVGAGI. The CDR3 covers 13 residues. The CDR3 DNA follows: TGTGCCAGCAGCCCGACAGGAGCCTACGAGCAGTACTTC. Amino acid sequence: CASSPTGAYEQYF.

The chain recombines TRBV9 with TRBJ2-2; D is possibly TRBD2 (6 bases). Germline V CDR1 and CDR2: SGDLS, YYNGEE. CDR3 length: 13 residues. Deletions cut 4 bases from V and 6 bases from J, with 10 bases between. The CDR3 region is CASSLRLAGELFF. The CDR3 DNA is TGTGCCAGCAGCCTTCGACTAGCCGGGGAGCTGTTTTTT. Supplemented by reference TRBV9 and TRBJ2-2, the full variable domain reads DSGVTQTPKHLITATGQRVTLRCSPRSGDLSVYWYQQSLDQGLQFLIQYYNGEERAKGNILERFSAQQFPDLHSELNLSSLELGDSALYFCASSLRLAGELFFGEGSRLTVL.

This chain links TRBV2 with TRBJ2-1; D might be TRBD2 (5 bases). V lost 1 base, J lost 0 bases, and 7 bases lay in between. The CDR3 is 15 residues long. Germline V lookup: CDR1 SNHLY, CDR2 FYNNEI. The CDR3, as DNA: TGTGCCAGCAGTGAAGAGCGGAGCTCCTACAATGAGCAGTTCTTC. Translating gives CASSEERSSYNEQFF.

The V and J genes are TRBV29-1 and TRBJ1-1, with 12 bases that match TRBD1. CDR1 and CDR2 (germline): SQVTM, ANQGSEA. This CDR3 region has 14 residues. V shed 7 bases and J 5 bases; nucleotides not matched to a gene: 8. The CDR3 DNA follows: TGCAGCGCGGGGGACAGGGGGCGCGGGACTGAAGCTTTCTTT. This sequence encodes CSAGDRGRGTEAFF.

The rearrangement joins TRBV7-2 to TRBJ2-1; 15 bases line up with TRBD2. The trim removed 1 base at V and 5 bases at J, leaving 9 bases unmatched. The CDR3 has 19 amino acids. Germline CDR1 SGHTA, CDR2 FQGNSA. CDR3 protein: CASSLVIGTSGRKDNEQFF. Here the CDR3 DNA reads TGTGCCAGCAGCTTAGTTATAGGGACTAGCGGGAGGAAAGACAATGAGCAGTTCTTC.

This chain links TRBV29-1 with TRBJ1-5, with a weak D call TRBD1 (5 bases). CDR1 and CDR2 from the germline V gene are SQVTM and ANQGSEA. The CDR3 sequence is 15 residues long. With 5 bases removed from V and 3 bases from J, the gap between germline ends came to 17 bases. The CDR3 DNA sequence: TGCAGCGTTCCCACGGGGGGTACCACCAATCAGCCCCAGCATTTT. This codes for CSVPTGGTTNQPQHF.